These 8 T cell receptor beta chains came from one sample sequenced in a study of T-cell memory formation after mild COVID-19. TCRdb re-analysed the 5' RACE reads in MiXCR, keeping a single row per CDR3 protein. The data hold approximately 240,000 distinct CDR3 sequences, with roughly 15% observed a single time. Source material: PBMCs or a T cell subset sorted from them (not recorded which). Every receptor here comes from a man younger than 35 who had mild COVID-19 (a few samples of this study predate the infection). Cell type and time point are not known.

V and J are TRBV28 and TRBJ2-5, with 7 bases lining up with TRBD1. The CDR3 totals 15 residues. The germline V gene has CDR1 MDHEN and CDR2 SYDVKM. Trimming at V came to 6 bases and at J to 2 bases, leaving 9 bases not matched to a gene. In nucleotides, the CDR3 is TGTGCCAGCAGCCGACTGACAGGGAATCAAGAGACCCAGTACTTC. It yields the protein CASSRLTGNQETQYF.

Written as DNA, the CDR3 is TGTGCCAGCAGCTTGGGTGCAGGGGGTGGCTATGGCTACACCTTC. Protein sequence: CASSLGAGGGYGYTF. This chain links TRBV5-5 with TRBJ1-2; TRBD1 aligns across 7 bases. CDR3 length: 15 amino acids. Germline values: CDR1 SGHKS, CDR2 YYEKEE (reference sequence). The V segment lost 0 bases and the J segment 4 bases; nucleotides outside the gene matches: 6.

This clonotype was counted only a few times. V and J are TRBV6-1 and TRBJ2-2; maybe TRBD2 (6 bases). V was shortened by 7 bases and J by 2 bases, with 20 bases between the two germline ends. Germline assignment: CDR1 MNHNS and CDR2 SASEGT. CDR3 size: 17 residues. The CDR3: CASKKSLAGTNTGELFF. For the CDR3, the DNA is TGTGCCAGCAAAAAATCACTGGCAGGGACTAACACCGGGGAGCTGTTTTTT.

The V gene is TRBV20-1, the J gene TRBJ1-5; possibly TRBD1 for D (5 bases). The CDR3 is 14 amino acids. The germline V gene has CDR1 DFQATT and CDR2 SNEGSKA (reference sequence). This CDR3 reads CSAQHPGVHQPQHF. The CDR3 DNA reads TGCAGCGCCCAACATCCGGGGGTACATCAGCCCCAGCATTTT.

The rearrangement joins TRBV6-2 or TRBV6-3 to TRBJ2-3, with a possible D match to TRBD2 (5 bases). CDR1 is MNHEY and CDR2 is SVGEGT in the germline V gene. The ends were cut back, 11 bases at V and 2 bases at J, with 17 bases in the middle. The CDR3 extends over 14 amino acids. CDR3 in amino acids: CASLAWAHTDTQYF. DNA of the CDR3: TGTGCCTCCCTAGCTTGGGCGCACACAGATACGCAGTATTTT.

This clonotype was seen many times. The chain employs TRBV5-1 and TRBJ2-7; 11 bases fit TRBD2. CDR3 length equals 15 residues. The germline V gene encodes CDR1 SGHRS and CDR2 YFSETQ. With V trimmed by 0 bases and J by 3 bases, 2 bases remained unmatched. The CDR3 nucleotides read TGCGCCAGCAGCTTGGCCCTAGCGGGGGGCTACGAGCAGTACTTC. Translated, it gives CASSLALAGGYEQYF.

This clonotype has more than one count but fewer than ten. The V gene is TRBV5-1, the J gene TRBJ1-2; maybe TRBD1 (5 bases). This CDR3 spans 15 amino acids. With 0 bases removed from V and 2 bases from J, the gap between germline ends came to 11 bases. CDR1 is SGHRS, CDR2 YFSETQ, per germline. DNA of the CDR3: TGCGCCAGCAGCTTGGCACTGGGGCGGAACTATGGCTACACCTTC. Translation: CASSLALGRNYGYTF.

This clonotype was seen more than once but under ten times. CDR3 coding DNA: TGCGCCAGCAGCCAAGGGGGGGCGGGTTACACTGAAGCTTTCTTT. Amino acids: CASSQGGAGYTEAFF. The rearrangement links TRBV4-3 to TRBJ1-1; D might be TRBD1 (6 bases). The CDR3 totals 15 residues. The V and J ends lost 1 base and 3 bases respectively, with 12 bases between them. Germline V lookup: CDR1 LGHNA, CDR2 YSLEER.